The entry that follows covers one T cell receptor beta chain sequence. Its antigen is currently unknown. This CDR3 contains 15 residues. Germline V gene data show CDR1 as SGDLS and CDR2 as YYNGEE. V lost 3 bases, J lost 6 bases, and 6 bases stayed unmatched. These data belong to a study of beta chain features in type 1 diabetes. Study-wide points: Shortening of TCRB CDR3s, moderate but significant, appeared in all four CD4+ subsets of Type 1 diabetes patients.

Sequenced material consisted of expressed TCRB transcripts (all of the isolated RNA was reverse transcribed). There were approximately 3.5 million reads on average in the naive, central memory and regulatory T cell samples. TCRdb's copy holds only in-frame clones and misses some; the assay was immunoSEQ multiplex PCR. The data contain approximately 140,000 clones, under 60% of them seen just once; the ten biggest clones take up roughly 0.43%. In total, each donor contributed a single heparinised blood draw that averaged roughly 100 mL. Researchers reported sorting CD4+ naive, central memory, regulatory and stem cell-like memory cells via CD45RO/CCR7/CD25/CD127/CD95/CD27.

Sequenced material: Tregs from blood. The clonotype was recovered from a man between 18 and 29 years old in good health. This chain joins TRBV9 and TRBJ2-3; TRBD2 agrees at 11 bases. DNA of the CDR3: TGTGCCAGCAGCGATACTAGCGGGAGTGTGGATACGCAGTATTTT. Amino acid sequence: CASSDTSGSVDTQYF. The full variable domain, in which reference TRBV9 and TRBJ2-3 provide the parts outside the CDR3, is DSGVTQTPKHLITATGQRVTLRCSPRSGDLSVYWYQQSLDQGLQFLIQYYNGEERAKGNILERFSAQQFPDLHSELNLSSLELGDSALYFCASSDTSGSVDTQYFGPGTRLTVL.